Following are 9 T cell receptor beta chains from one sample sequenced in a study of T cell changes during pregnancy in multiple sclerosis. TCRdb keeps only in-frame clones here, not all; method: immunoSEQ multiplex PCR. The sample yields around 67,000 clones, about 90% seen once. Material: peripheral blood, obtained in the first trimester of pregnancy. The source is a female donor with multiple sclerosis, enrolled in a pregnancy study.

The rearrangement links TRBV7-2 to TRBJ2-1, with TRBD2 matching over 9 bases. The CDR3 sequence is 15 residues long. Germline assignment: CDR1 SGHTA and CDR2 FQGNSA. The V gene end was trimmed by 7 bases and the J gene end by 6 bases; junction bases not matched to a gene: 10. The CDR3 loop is CASTTDRTSANEQFF. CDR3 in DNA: TGTGCCAGCACCACTGACCGGACTAGCGCCAATGAGCAGTTCTTC.

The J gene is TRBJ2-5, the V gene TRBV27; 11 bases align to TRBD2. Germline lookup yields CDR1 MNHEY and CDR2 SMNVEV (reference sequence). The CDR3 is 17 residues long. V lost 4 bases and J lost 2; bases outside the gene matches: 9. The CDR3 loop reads CASSSKTSGSKQETQYF. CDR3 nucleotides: TGTGCCAGCAGTTCAAAAACTAGCGGGAGTAAACAAGAGACCCAGTACTTC.

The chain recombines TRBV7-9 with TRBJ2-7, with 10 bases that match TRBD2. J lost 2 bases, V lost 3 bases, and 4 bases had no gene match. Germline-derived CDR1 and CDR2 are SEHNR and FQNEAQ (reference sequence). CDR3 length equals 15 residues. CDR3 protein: CASSLVAGGPYEQYF. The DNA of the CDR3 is TGTGCCAGCAGCTTGGTAGCGGGAGGACCCTACGAGCAGTACTTC.

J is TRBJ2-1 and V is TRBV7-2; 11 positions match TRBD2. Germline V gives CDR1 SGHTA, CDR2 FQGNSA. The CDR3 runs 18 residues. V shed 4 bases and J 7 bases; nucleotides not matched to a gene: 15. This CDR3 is CASSYQPRTSGSGNEQFF. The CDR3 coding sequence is TGTGCCAGCAGCTATCAACCTAGAACTAGCGGGAGTGGGAATGAGCAGTTCTTC.

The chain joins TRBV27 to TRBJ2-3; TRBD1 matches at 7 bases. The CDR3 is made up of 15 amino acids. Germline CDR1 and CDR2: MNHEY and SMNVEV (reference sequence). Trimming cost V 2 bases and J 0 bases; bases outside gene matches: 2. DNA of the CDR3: TGTGCCAGCAGTTTAAGGGACAGTAGCACAGATACGCAGTATTTT. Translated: CASSLRDSSTDTQYF.

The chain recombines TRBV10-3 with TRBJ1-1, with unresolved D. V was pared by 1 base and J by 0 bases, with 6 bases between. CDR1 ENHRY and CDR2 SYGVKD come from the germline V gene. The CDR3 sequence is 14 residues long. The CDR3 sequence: CAISELNMNTEAFF. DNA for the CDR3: TGTGCCATCAGTGAGTTAAATATGAACACTGAAGCTTTCTTT.

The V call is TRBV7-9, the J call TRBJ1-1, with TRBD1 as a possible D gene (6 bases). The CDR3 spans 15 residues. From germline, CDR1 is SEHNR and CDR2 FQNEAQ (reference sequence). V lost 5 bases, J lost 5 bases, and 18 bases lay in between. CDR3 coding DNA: TGTGCCAGCAGCCGAGAAGGGGGGGGGAGGACTGAAGCTTTCTTT. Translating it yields CASSREGGGRTEAFF.

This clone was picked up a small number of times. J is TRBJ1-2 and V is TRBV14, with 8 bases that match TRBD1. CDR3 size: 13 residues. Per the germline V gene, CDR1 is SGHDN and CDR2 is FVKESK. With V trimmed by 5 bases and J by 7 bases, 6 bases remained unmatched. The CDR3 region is CASSSPGGSGYTF. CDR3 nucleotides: TGTGCCAGCAGCTCCCCAGGGGGCAGTGGCTACACCTTC. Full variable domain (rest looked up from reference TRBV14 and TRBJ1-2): EAGVTQFPSHSVIEKGQTVTLRCDPISGHDNLYWYRRVMGKEIKFLLHFVKESKQDESGMPNNRFLAERTGGTYSTLKVQPAELEDSGVYFCASSSPGGSGYTFGSGTRLTVV.

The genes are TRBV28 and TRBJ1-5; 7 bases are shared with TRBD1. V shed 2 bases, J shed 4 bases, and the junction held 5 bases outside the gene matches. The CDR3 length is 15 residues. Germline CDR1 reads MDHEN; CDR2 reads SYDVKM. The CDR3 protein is CASSLLDRDNQPQHF. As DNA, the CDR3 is TGTGCCAGCAGTTTACTTGACAGGGATAATCAGCCCCAGCATTTT.